This T cell receptor (beta chain) derives from a study of OX40 agonist ivuxolimab in advanced cancers. Study-level information: An agonistic anti-OX40 (CD134) antibody, ivuxolimab, was used to treat the patients. At doses from 0.01 to 10 mg/kg, patients were given intravenous ivuxolimab every 2 weeks. Under the entry rules, prior anti-PD-1, anti-PD-L1 or anti-CTLA-4 therapy was allowed, and roughly 43% had some. General study findings and limits: Mean expanded clone counts were higher in CD8+ than CD4+ T cells.

About this clone: No antigen is known for it.

Clones were sequenced by immunoSEQ multiplex PCR, and TCRdb holds only the in-frame ones, with some missing. The sample has around 18,000 clones, 80% to 90% seen once. This TCR came from an adult with an advanced solid tumor such as melanoma, head and neck, liver or kidney cancer. The sequenced sample was CD4+ or CD8+ T cells sorted from blood, obtained in a trial of the OX40 agonist ivuxolimab.

The CDR3 loop reads CASTQTSGSEQYF. In DNA form, the CDR3 reads TGTGCCAGCACCCAAACTAGCGGGAGCGAGCAGTACTTC. The rearrangement joins TRBV2 to TRBJ2-7; TRBD2 matches at 11 bases. CDR3 length: 13 residues. Germline V gene sequence: CDR1 SNHLY, CDR2 FYNNEI. J gave up 6 bases and V 7 bases, and 5 bases lay outside the gene matches.